One and the same sample provided the 18 T cell receptor beta chains below, sequenced in a study of Ad26.COV2.S vaccination and SARS-CoV-2 variants. The assay was immunoSEQ multiplex PCR, and TCRdb's table has in-frame clones only and misses some. This table holds approximately 400,000 clones, 92% found once. Sequences were derived from peripheral blood, sampled after recovery from COVID-19. Receptors originate from a human donor who had recovered from COVID-19.

A remark on this clone: The same CDR3 can be traced to other DNA sequences in this sample. The rearrangement uses TRBV6-5 and TRBJ2-6; D uncertain. Trimming took off 3 bases at V and 1 base at J, with 1 base between the two ends. CDR1 MNHEY and CDR2 SVGAGI come from the germline V gene. The CDR3 loop spans 13 amino acids. CDR3: CASSYSGANVLTF. The CDR3 region has the DNA TGTGCCAGCAGTTATTCTGGGGCCAACGTCCTGACTTTC.

This rearrangement joins TRBV29-1 to TRBJ1-1, with unresolved D. The germline V and J ends were trimmed by 4 bases and 1 base, with 10 bases remaining between them. This CDR3 is 13 amino acids long. Germline CDR1 reads SQVTM; CDR2 reads ANQGSEA. CDR3 loop: CSVGMKTNTEAFF. In DNA form, the CDR3 reads TGCAGCGTTGGAATGAAAACGAACACTGAAGCTTTCTTT.

The V call is TRBV19, the J call TRBJ1-1, with D hard to call. V dropped 1 base and J dropped 1 base, with 4 bases sitting between them. Germline CDR1 LNHDA, CDR2 SQIVND (reference sequence). This CDR3 contains 13 residues. The CDR3 is CASSIAENTEAFF. In nucleotides, the CDR3 is TGTGCCAGTAGTATAGCGGAGAACACTGAAGCTTTCTTT.

With regard to this clone: The same CDR3 can be traced to other DNA sequences in this sample. This chain uses TRBV5-1 with TRBJ2-3; D is uncertain. V lost 0 bases and J lost 0, with 5 bases in between. The germline CDR1 and CDR2 sequences are SGHRS and YFSETQ. CDR3 length: 14 residues. The DNA of the CDR3 is TGCGCCAGCAGCTTGGACAGCAGCACAGATACGCAGTATTTT. Its protein is CASSLDSSTDTQYF.

The CDR3 DNA follows: TGTGCCAGCAGCCAAGTAAGAGGGACAGGGGTCGAGACCCAGTACTTC. Protein sequence: CASSQVRGTGVETQYF. This chain connects TRBV3-1 (or the pseudogene TRBV3-2) to TRBJ2-5, with TRBD1 matching 10 bases. V was pared by 1 base and J by 5 bases, with 7 bases of the junction left unmatched. CDR1 is LGHDT and CDR2 is YNNKEL in the germline V gene (reference sequence). The CDR3 spans 16 residues.

The chain recombines TRBV5-6 with TRBJ2-6; weak D call: TRBD2 (5 bases). The length of the CDR3 is 15 residues. V dropped 2 bases and J dropped 5 bases, with 11 bases sitting between them. Germline V gene lookup returns CDR1 SGHDT and CDR2 YYEEEE. CDR3 nucleotide sequence: TGTGCCAGCAGCTTAGAGGGAGTCTGGGCCAACGTCCTGACTTTC. This encodes CASSLEGVWANVLTF. The variable domain in full, completed from reference TRBV5-6 and TRBJ2-6, reads DAGVTQSPTHLIKTRGQQVTLRCSPKSGHDTVSWYQQALGQGPQFIFQYYEEEERQRGNFPDRFSGHQFPNYSSELNVNALLLGDSALYLCASSLEGVWANVLTFGAGSRLTVL.

The gene calls are TRBV6-1 and TRBJ2-3, with 16 bases fitting TRBD2. With 4 bases clipped from V and 6 bases from J, the junction kept 10 bases outside the gene matches. CDR1 is MNHNS and CDR2 is SASEGT in the germline V gene. The CDR3 totals 18 residues. In nucleotides, the CDR3 is TGTGCCAGCAGTGTCTCCGGGACTAGCGGGGGGGAGGGGGATACGCAGTATTTT. Translation gives CASSVSGTSGGEGDTQYF.

This chain joins TRBV3-1 (or the pseudogene TRBV3-2) and TRBJ2-1, with TRBD2 matching over 10 bases. Germline-derived CDR1 and CDR2 are LGHDT and YNNKEL (reference sequence). CDR3 size: 15 residues. J gave up 4 bases and V 3 bases, and 3 bases lay outside the gene matches. This CDR3 reads CASSQQRGGYNEQFF. In DNA form, the CDR3 reads TGTGCCAGCAGCCAGCAGCGGGGGGGGTACAATGAGCAGTTCTTC.

J is TRBJ2-1 and V is TRBV13, with 10 bases aligning to TRBD2. CDR3 size: 19 residues. Germline values: CDR1 PRHDT, CDR2 FYEKMQ (reference sequence). V was pared by 4 bases and J by 8 bases, with 20 bases of the junction left unmatched. The CDR3 here is CASSSTRPEAGGPWDEQFF. The CDR3 nucleotides are TGTGCCAGCAGCTCTACCCGCCCTGAAGCGGGGGGGCCCTGGGATGAGCAGTTCTTC.

Here the CDR3 reads CASSDMRRGTGSAGYTF. In DNA form, the CDR3 reads TGTGCCAGCAGTGATATGCGGCGAGGGACAGGGTCAGCTGGCTACACCTTC. The chain couples TRBV2 to TRBJ1-2; 9 bases fit TRBD1. With 3 bases clipped from V and 7 bases from J, the junction kept 15 bases outside the gene matches. The length of the CDR3 is 17 residues. Per the germline V gene, CDR1 is SNHLY and CDR2 is FYNNEI.

This chain joins TRBV5-4 and TRBJ2-2, with TRBD2 matching 10 bases. Trimming took 3 bases from V and 6 from J; bases not matched to a gene: 11. Germline CDR1 is SGHNT and CDR2 is YYREEE (reference sequence). The CDR3 sequence is 17 residues long. The CDR3 region is CASSYLAGGSRAGELFF. CDR3 bases: TGTGCCAGCAGCTATTTAGCGGGGGGCTCGCGGGCCGGGGAGCTGTTTTTT.

The chain recombines TRBV7-8 with TRBJ1-5; no clear D gene. Trimming removed 1 base at V and 6 bases at J, with 4 bases between. The CDR3 loop spans 12 amino acids. Germline V lookup: CDR1 SGHVS, CDR2 FQNEAQ. The CDR3 protein is CASSLEGQPQHF. CDR3 nucleotides: TGTGCCAGCAGCTTAGAGGGTCAGCCCCAGCATTTT. Variable domain in full (rest from reference TRBV7-8 and TRBJ1-5): GAGVSQSPRYKVAKRGQDVALRCDPISGHVSLFWYQQALGQGPEFLTYFQNEAQLDKSGLPSDRFFAERPEGSVSTLKIQRTQQEDSAVYLCASSLEGQPQHFGDGTRLSIL.

This chain uses TRBV11-2 with TRBJ1-1; a possible D gene is TRBD1 (6 bases). The CDR3 runs to 15 residues. The germline V gene has CDR1 SGHAT and CDR2 FQNNGV. Trimming left V 0 bases short and J 8 bases short, with 16 bases between. CDR3: CASSLDVIGGTEAFF. CDR3 nucleotides: TGTGCCAGCAGCTTAGATGTGATCGGGGGCACGGAAGCTTTCTTT.

The J gene is TRBJ1-2, the V gene TRBV6-1; 12 bases are shared with TRBD1. CDR3 length equals 15 residues. V trimming: 3 bases; J trimming: 7 bases; junction bases outside the gene matches: 6. The germline V gene encodes CDR1 MNHNS and CDR2 SASEGT. The CDR3: CASSERDRGLGGYTF. The CDR3 DNA reads as TGTGCCAGCAGTGAGCGGGACAGGGGGCTTGGTGGCTACACCTTC.

The chain couples TRBV3-1 (or the pseudogene TRBV3-2) to TRBJ2-7; 9 bases are a match to TRBD1. This CDR3 spans 15 amino acids. The V gene's germline CDR1 is LGHDT and CDR2 YNNKEL (reference sequence). The junction had 5 bases not matched to a gene; V was cut back by 0 bases and J by 5 bases. The CDR3 nucleotides are TGTGCCAGCAGCCAAGAGACAGGGGGTAGGAACGAGCAGTACTTC. It is translated as CASSQETGGRNEQYF.

This clone was picked up one time. The chain joins TRBV6-5 to TRBJ1-6; a possible D gene is TRBD1 (5 bases). Trimming shortened V by 6 bases and J by 7 bases, and 16 bases separated the two germline ends. CDR3 length equals 15 residues. The germline V gene has CDR1 MNHEY and CDR2 SVGAGI. The CDR3 DNA sequence: TGTGCCAGCAGAATGCAGGGAAGTGGGAATTCACCCCTCCACTTT. Protein sequence: CASRMQGSGNSPLHF.

The chain combines TRBV19 with TRBJ2-5; D gene uncertain. From germline, CDR1 is LNHDA and CDR2 SQIVND (reference sequence). Deletions cut 4 bases from V and 1 base from J, with 4 bases between. The CDR3 totals 12 residues. The CDR3 DNA sequence: TGTGCCAGTAGTACCTTCCAAGAGACCCAGTACTTC. The encoded protein is CASSTFQETQYF.

The V and J genes are TRBV29-1 and TRBJ1-1; tentatively, D is TRBD1 (5 bases). CDR3 size: 13 residues. Trimming pared 6 bases from V and 0 bases from J, leaving 11 bases between. The germline V gene encodes CDR1 SQVTM and CDR2 ANQGSEA. CDR3 residues: CSVRDGLNTEAFF. For the CDR3, the DNA is TGCAGCGTCCGGGACGGATTGAACACTGAAGCTTTCTTT.